This T cell receptor (beta chain) comes out of a study of T cell responses to AZD1222 COVID-19 vaccine. Study results and caveats: Most donors were white British and more were female, and clonal diversity was possibly underestimated.

Worth noting for this clone: Its antigen is as yet unknown.

V trimming: 2 bases; J trimming: 4 bases; junction bases outside the gene matches: 3. Germline CDR1 and CDR2: MNHNS and SASEGT. This CDR3 is 14 amino acids long. Generated by immunoSEQ multiplex PCR, the TCRdb table keeps only in-frame clones and is missing some. The table has 65,000 to 80,000 clones, 83% seen once. This receptor was identified in an adult who received the AZD1222 COVID-19 vaccine. Specimen: peripheral blood, collected 28 days after the second AZD1222 dose. The gene calls are TRBV6-1 and TRBJ1-1; TRBD1 matches at 8 bases. CDR3 sequence: CASSEPGGFTEAFF. CDR3 nucleotide sequence: TGTGCCAGCAGTGAACCAGGGGGCTTCACTGAAGCTTTCTTT.